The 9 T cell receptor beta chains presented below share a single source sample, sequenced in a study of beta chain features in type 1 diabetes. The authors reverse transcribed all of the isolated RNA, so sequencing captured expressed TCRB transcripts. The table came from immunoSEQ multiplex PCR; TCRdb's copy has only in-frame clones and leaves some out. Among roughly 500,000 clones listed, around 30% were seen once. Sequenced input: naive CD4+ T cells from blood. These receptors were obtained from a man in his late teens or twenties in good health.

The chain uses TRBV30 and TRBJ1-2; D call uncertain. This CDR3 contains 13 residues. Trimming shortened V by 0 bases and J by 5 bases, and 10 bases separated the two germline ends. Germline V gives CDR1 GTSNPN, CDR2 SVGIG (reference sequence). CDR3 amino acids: CAWSVQTQYGYTF. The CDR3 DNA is TGTGCCTGGAGTGTTCAGACACAGTATGGCTACACCTTC.

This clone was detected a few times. CDR3 residues: CSAPFSVEQFF. DNA for the CDR3: TGCAGTGCTCCTTTTTCCGTTGAGCAGTTCTTC. The chain recombines TRBV20-1 with TRBJ2-1, with D uncertain. This CDR3 is 11 amino acids long. V dropped 5 bases and J dropped 9 bases, with 11 bases sitting between them. Germline CDR1 reads DFQATT; CDR2 reads SNEGSKA (reference sequence).

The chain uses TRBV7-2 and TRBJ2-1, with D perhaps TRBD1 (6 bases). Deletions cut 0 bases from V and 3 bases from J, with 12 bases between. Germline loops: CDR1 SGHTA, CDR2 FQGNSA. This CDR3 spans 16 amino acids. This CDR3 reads CASSLAQGRGYNEQFF. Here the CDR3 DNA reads TGTGCCAGCAGCTTAGCACAGGGAAGGGGCTACAATGAGCAGTTCTTC.

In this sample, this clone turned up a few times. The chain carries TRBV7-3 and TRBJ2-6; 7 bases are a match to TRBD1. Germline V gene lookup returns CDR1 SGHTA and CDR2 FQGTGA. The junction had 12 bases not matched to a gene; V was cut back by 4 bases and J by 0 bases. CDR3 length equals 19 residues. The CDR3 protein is CASSSRTGGRGSGANVLTF. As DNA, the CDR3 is TGTGCCAGCAGCTCACGGACAGGCGGTAGAGGCTCTGGGGCCAACGTCCTGACTTTC.

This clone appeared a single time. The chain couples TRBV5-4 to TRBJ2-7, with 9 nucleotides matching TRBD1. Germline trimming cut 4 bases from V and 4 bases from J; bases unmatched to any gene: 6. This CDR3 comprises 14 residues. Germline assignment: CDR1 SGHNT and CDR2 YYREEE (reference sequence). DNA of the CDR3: TGTGCCAGCAGCCAAACAGGGGGCGCATACGAGCAGTACTTC. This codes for CASSQTGGAYEQYF.

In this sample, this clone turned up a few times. The CDR3 protein is CSTTTGGNYGYTF. CDR3 DNA sequence: TGCAGCACAACGACAGGGGGAAACTATGGCTACACCTTC. The J gene is TRBJ1-2, the V gene TRBV29-1; the match to TRBD1 covers 9 bases. CDR3 length: 13 amino acids. The V segment lost 8 bases and the J segment 2 bases; nucleotides outside the gene matches: 6. The germline V gene encodes CDR1 SQVTM and CDR2 ANQGSEA.

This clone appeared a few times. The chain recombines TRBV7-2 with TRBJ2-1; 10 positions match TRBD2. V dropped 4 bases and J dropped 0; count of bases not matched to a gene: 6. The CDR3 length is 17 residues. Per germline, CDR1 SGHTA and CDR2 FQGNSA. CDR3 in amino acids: CASSWTSGPSSYNEQFF. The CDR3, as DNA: TGTGCCAGCAGCTGGACTAGCGGTCCAAGCTCCTACAATGAGCAGTTCTTC. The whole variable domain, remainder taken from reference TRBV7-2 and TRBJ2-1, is GAGVSQSPSNKVTEKGKDVELRCDPISGHTALYWYRQSLGQGLEFLIYFQGNSAPDKSGLPSDRFSAERTGGSVSTLTIQRTQQEDSAVYLCASSWTSGPSSYNEQFFGPGTRLTVL.

The CDR3 sequence: CASTPAAGSSGNTIYF. The CDR3 DNA follows: TGCGCCAGCACCCCGGCGGCGGGGAGCTCTGGAAACACCATATATTTT. The chain has TRBV5-1 and TRBJ1-3, with unresolved D. The V gene's germline CDR1 is SGHRS and CDR2 YFSETQ. The CDR3 contains 16 residues. The V end was cut by 6 bases, the J end by 0 bases, with 16 bases between.

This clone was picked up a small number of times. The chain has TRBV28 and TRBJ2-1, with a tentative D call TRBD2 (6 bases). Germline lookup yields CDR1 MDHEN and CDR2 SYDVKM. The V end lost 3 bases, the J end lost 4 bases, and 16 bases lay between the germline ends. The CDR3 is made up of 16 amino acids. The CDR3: CASSFVGRGTYNEQFF. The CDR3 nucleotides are TGTGCCAGCAGTTTCGTGGGACGCGGGACGTACAATGAGCAGTTCTTC. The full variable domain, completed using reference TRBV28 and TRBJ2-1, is DVKVTQSSRYLVKRTGEKVFLECVQDMDHENMFWYRQDPGLGLRLIYFSYDVKMKEKGDIPEGYSVSREKKERFSLILESASTNQTSMYLCASSFVGRGTYNEQFFGPGTRLTVL.